This paragraph covers one T cell receptor (beta chain) sequence. This sample stems from a study of beta chain features in type 1 diabetes. Purity above 95% was achieved in all sorted populations. Germline CDR1 SEHNR, CDR2 FQNEAQ (reference sequence). Trimming pared 5 bases from V and 1 base from J, leaving 13 bases between. The CDR3 sequence is 15 residues long. Every isolated RNA sample was fully reverse transcribed, so sequencing captured expressed TCRB transcripts. TCRdb keeps only in-frame clones here, not all; method: immunoSEQ multiplex PCR. The repertoire holds under 950,000 clones, with about a sixth as singletons.

The source of this sequence is a young woman in good health. Sequenced sample: naive CD4+ T cells from blood. The chain links TRBV7-9 to TRBJ2-3; D possibly corresponds to TRBD2 (6 bases). CDR3 sequence: CASSAWRGRTDTQYF. The CDR3 nucleotides read TGTGCCAGCAGCGCTTGGCGGGGCCGCACAGATACGCAGTATTTT.